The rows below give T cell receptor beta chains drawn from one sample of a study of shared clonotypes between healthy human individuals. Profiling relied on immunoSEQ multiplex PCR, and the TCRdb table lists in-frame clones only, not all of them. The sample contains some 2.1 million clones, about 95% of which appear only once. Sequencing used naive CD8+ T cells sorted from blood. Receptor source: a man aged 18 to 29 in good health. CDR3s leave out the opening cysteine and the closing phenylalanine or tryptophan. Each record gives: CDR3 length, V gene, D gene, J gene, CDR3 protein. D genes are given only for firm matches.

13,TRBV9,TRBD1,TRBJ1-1,ASSGTGEVNTEAF
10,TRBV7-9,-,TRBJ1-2,ASSLLRDGYT
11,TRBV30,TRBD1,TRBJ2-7,AWRHRGVYEQY
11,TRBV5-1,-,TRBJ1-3,ASSTVPGNTIY
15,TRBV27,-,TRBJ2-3,ASSLLNRALDPDTQY
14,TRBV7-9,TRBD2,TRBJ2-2,ASSPELSGGTGELF
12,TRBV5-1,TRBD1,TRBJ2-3,ASSDREGTDTQY
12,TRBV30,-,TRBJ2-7,AWSVLDICYEQY
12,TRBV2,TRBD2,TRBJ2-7,ASSLAGESYEQY
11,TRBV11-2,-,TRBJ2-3,ASSPILRDTQY
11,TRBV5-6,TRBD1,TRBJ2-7,ASSFGDSYEQY
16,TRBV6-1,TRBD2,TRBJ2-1,ASSVRLAGGPRNNEQF
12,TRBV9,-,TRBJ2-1,ASSVGIGTNEQF
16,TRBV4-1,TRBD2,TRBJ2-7,ASSQDRLAGGLAYEQY
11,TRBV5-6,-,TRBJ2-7,ASSSGGIYEQY
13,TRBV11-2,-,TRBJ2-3,ASTSHGESTDTQY
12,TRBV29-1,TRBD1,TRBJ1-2,SVVAGQGAGGYT
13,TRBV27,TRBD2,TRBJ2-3,ASSLGTSGGDTQY
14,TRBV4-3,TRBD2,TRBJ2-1,ASSQAGLGTYNEQF